The next 27 T cell receptor beta chains were all read from a single sample in a study of T cells in Graves' hyperthyroidism and ophthalmopathy. Amplified TCR beta CDR3 regions came from RNA transcripts. The study used the HTBI primer set for a first-round RT-PCR of the TCR CDR3. Each CDR3 protein gets one entry after TCRdb re-called the multiplex PCR reads with MiXCR. The sample holds about 250,000 distinct CDR3 sequences, approximately 23% seen once. The source material was blood. All receptors derive from a man aged 25 to 45 with Graves' ophthalmopathy.

The chain has TRBV6-1 and TRBJ1-4, with unresolved D. Germline V gene data show CDR1 as MNHNS and CDR2 as SASEGT. V lost 11 bases and J lost 3, with 13 bases in between. The CDR3 runs to 13 residues. The CDR3 protein is CALGGGSNEKLFF. CDR3 nucleotides: TGTGCCCTGGGAGGAGGGTCTAATGAAAAACTGTTTTTT.

This clonotype was recorded many times. As DNA, the CDR3 is TGTGCCAGCACCATCGGGACTAGCGGGGGCTCCTACGAGCAGTACTTC. It translates to CASTIGTSGGSYEQYF. This chain links TRBV11-2 with TRBJ2-7, with 14 bases matching TRBD2. With V trimmed by 7 bases and J by 0 bases, 5 bases remained unmatched. The CDR3 sequence is 16 residues long. Germline CDR1 reads SGHAT; CDR2 reads FQNNGV.

As to this clonotype: This may arise from a read error, as a much more abundant clone is one base away. The chain's CDR3 is CASSYPGGDISYKQYF. The DNA of the CDR3 is TGTGCCAGCAGTTACCCAGGGGGGGATATCTCCTACAAGCAGTACTTC. The chain is built from TRBV12-3 or TRBV12-4 and TRBJ2-7, with D possibly being TRBD1 or TRBD2 (7 bases each). This CDR3 is 16 amino acids long.

The V and J genes are TRBV27 and TRBJ2-2; D gene ambiguous. Trimming took off 5 bases at V and 1 base at J, with 11 bases between the two ends. Germline CDR1 reads MNHEY; CDR2 reads SMNVEV (reference sequence). This CDR3 spans 15 amino acids. The CDR3: CASSPWIENTGELFF. CDR3 nucleotides: TGTGCCAGCAGTCCTTGGATAGAGAACACCGGGGAGCTGTTTTTT.

This clonotype was recorded many times. The chain carries TRBV2 and TRBJ1-2, with 11 bases matching TRBD1. Germline CDR1 is SNHLY and CDR2 is FYNNEI. This CDR3 contains 16 residues. Unmatched junction bases numbered 10, after V lost 7 bases and J lost 3 bases. The CDR3 DNA reads TGTGCCAGCAACCGGGACAGGGGGTCAATATACTATGGCTACACCTTC. Its translation: CASNRDRGSIYYGYTF.

This chain uses TRBV28 with TRBJ2-5, with TRBD1 matching 8 bases. The V gene end was trimmed by 6 bases and the J gene end by 5 bases; junction bases not matched to a gene: 11. This CDR3 comprises 15 residues. Germline CDR1 is MDHEN and CDR2 is SYDVKM. In DNA form, the CDR3 reads TGTGCCAGCAGACCAGGGGGCCCTTCTCCCGAGACCCAGTACTTC. It yields the protein CASRPGGPSPETQYF.

This clonotype was detected ten times or more. This chain connects TRBV28 to TRBJ2-4; D unresolved. This CDR3 region has 17 residues. Per the germline V gene, CDR1 is MDHEN and CDR2 is SYDVKM. Trimming shortened V by 7 bases and J by 2 bases, and 21 bases separated the two germline ends. The CDR3 DNA follows: TGTGCCAGCATCCTCACGGGCCTCCCCGGCTCCAAAAACATTCAGTACTTC. Translated: CASILTGLPGSKNIQYF.

V is TRBV18 and J is TRBJ2-1; D unclear. Trimming cost V 0 bases and J 10 bases, with 13 bases left between them. The CDR3 is 14 residues long. The V gene's germline CDR1 is KGHSH and CDR2 LQKENI. The CDR3, as DNA: TGTGCCAGCTCACCACCGGCCTTAATTTGGGAGCAGTTCTTC. As protein: CASSPPALIWEQFF. Looking up the rest from reference TRBV18 and TRBJ2-1 gives the full variable domain: NAGVMQNPRHLVRRRGQEARLRCSPMKGHSHVYWYRQLPEEGLKFMVYLQKENIIDESGMPKERFSAEFPKEGPSILRIQQVVRGDSAAYFCASSPPALIWEQFFGPGTRLTVL.

This clonotype was picked up many times. CDR3 DNA sequence: TGTGCCAGCAGCCAGCATGGTTCGTATGGCTACACCTTC. Translation: CASSQHGSYGYTF. This chain joins TRBV3-1 and TRBJ1-2; D gene ambiguous. The CDR3 is made up of 13 amino acids. The germline V gene has CDR1 LGHDT and CDR2 YNNKEL (reference sequence). Trimming took off 3 bases at V and 5 bases at J, with 10 bases between the two ends.

This clonotype has more than one count but fewer than ten. This chain connects TRBV30 to TRBJ1-5; D is uncertain. V lost 0 bases, J lost 5 bases, and 8 bases lay in between. The CDR3 spans 13 residues. Germline V lookup: CDR1 GTSNPN, CDR2 SVGIG (reference sequence). CDR3 protein: CAWSVAGYQPQHF. The CDR3, as DNA: TGTGCCTGGAGTGTAGCGGGGTATCAGCCCCAGCATTTT.

This clonotype was seen only a few times. The V and J genes are TRBV12-3 or TRBV12-4 and TRBJ2-2; 8 bases are a match to TRBD2. V dropped 5 bases and J dropped 6; count of bases not matched to a gene: 8. There are 15 residues in the CDR3. Here the CDR3 reads CASSREGRRPGELFF. The CDR3 nucleotides read TGTGCCAGCAGTCGGGAGGGCCGACGTCCCGGGGAGCTGTTTTTT.

This sequence joins TRBV6-1 and TRBJ1-5; D ambiguous. The V gene's germline CDR1 is MNHNS and CDR2 SASEGT. This CDR3 spans 13 amino acids. V lost 10 bases and J 2 bases, leaving 12 bases between the germline ends. CDR3 amino acids: CATGFLGNQPQHF. CDR3 in DNA: TGTGCCACCGGGTTTTTGGGCAATCAGCCCCAGCATTTT.

This clonotype was counted many times. V is TRBV30 and J is TRBJ1-3; D unresolved. CDR3 size: 13 residues. Looked up from germline, CDR1 is GTSNPN and CDR2 is SVGIG (reference sequence). V lost 3 bases, J lost 2 bases, and 8 bases lay in between. This chain's CDR3 is CAWSPSAGNTIYF. CDR3 nucleotides: TGTGCCTGGAGCCCGTCCGCTGGAAACACCATATATTTT.

This clonotype showed up many times. The chain joins TRBV6-1 to TRBJ1-1; the match to TRBD1 covers 10 bases. This CDR3 has 15 residues. Looked up from germline, CDR1 is MNHNS and CDR2 is SASEGT. Trimming at V came to 0 bases and at J to 7 bases, leaving 5 bases not matched to a gene. The CDR3 DNA sequence: TGTGCCAGCAGTGAAGCTATCCGGGACAGGGGTGAAGCTTTCTTT. Encoded protein: CASSEAIRDRGEAFF.

This clonotype was detected many times. J is TRBJ2-7 and V is TRBV5-1; 7 bases are a match to TRBD2. V was pared by 4 bases and J by 2 bases, with 12 bases of the junction left unmatched. This CDR3 is built from 16 residues. The germline V gene encodes CDR1 SGHRS and CDR2 YFSETQ. CDR3 amino acids: CASSPDGGRTAYEQYF. The DNA of the CDR3 is TGCGCCAGCAGCCCGGACGGGGGGAGGACGGCCTACGAGCAGTACTTC.

The chain has TRBV2 and TRBJ2-2; the D call may be TRBD1 or TRBD2 (5 bases each). V lost 8 bases and J lost 2, with 12 bases in between. CDR1 and CDR2 (germline): SNHLY, FYNNEI. The CDR3 is 14 residues long. The CDR3 spells CASGGRINTGELFF. CDR3 bases: TGTGCCAGCGGGGGACGGATCAACACCGGGGAGCTGTTTTTT.

V gene TRBV6-1 combines with J gene TRBJ2-7; 8 nucleotides line up with TRBD1. J lost 0 bases, V lost 6 bases, and 7 bases had no gene match. The CDR3 has 15 amino acids. From germline, CDR1 is MNHNS and CDR2 SASEGT. This chain's CDR3 is CASRSGQGSSYEQYF. The CDR3, as DNA: TGTGCCAGCAGAAGTGGACAGGGAAGCTCCTACGAGCAGTACTTC.

This clonotype appeared many times. This chain joins TRBV11-3 and TRBJ2-1, with 8 bases lining up with TRBD2. Unmatched junction bases numbered 16, after V lost 4 bases and J lost 8 bases. CDR1 is SGHNT and CDR2 is YENEEA in the germline V gene. This CDR3 has 17 residues. The chain's CDR3 is CASSYQQPGLGSDEQFF. Written as DNA, the CDR3 is TGTGCCAGCAGCTATCAACAGCCGGGACTAGGGTCCGATGAGCAGTTCTTC.

This clonotype has a handful of counts. The chain has TRBV4-1 and TRBJ1-2; D is uncertain. V was pared by 0 bases and J by 2 bases, with 13 bases between. The CDR3 loop spans 16 amino acids. Per the germline V gene, CDR1 is MGHRA and CDR2 is YSYEKL. CDR3 residues: CASSQDQVSTNYGYTF. The DNA for the CDR3 is TGCGCCAGCAGCCAAGATCAAGTCAGCACGAACTATGGCTACACCTTC.

This rearrangement joins TRBV25-1 to TRBJ2-7; the D gene is possibly TRBD2 (6 bases). The V and J ends lost 4 bases and 3 bases respectively, with 22 bases between them. The CDR3 consists of 17 residues. The germline CDR1 and CDR2 sequences are MGHDK and SYGVNS. This CDR3 reads CASSGRGAAGKYYEQYF. DNA for the CDR3: TGTGCCAGCAGTGGTCGTGGGGCCGCGGGAAAGTACTACGAGCAGTACTTC.

This clonotype was seen repeatedly, ten times or more. The chain links TRBV2 to TRBJ2-1; D tentatively fits TRBD1 or TRBD2 (5 bases each). CDR1 is SNHLY, CDR2 FYNNEI, per germline. The CDR3 has 12 residues. The germline V and J ends were trimmed by 2 bases and 9 bases, with 8 bases remaining between them. Here the CDR3 reads CASSERGGEQFF. The CDR3 coding sequence is TGTGCCAGCAGTGAACGTGGGGGTGAGCAGTTCTTC.

Many counts were recorded for this clonotype. This rearrangement joins TRBV20-1 to TRBJ2-3, with 9 bases fitting TRBD2. Germline loops: CDR1 DFQATT, CDR2 SNEGSKA (reference sequence). V shed 3 bases, J shed 1 base, and the junction held 2 bases outside the gene matches. The CDR3 length is 14 residues. CDR3 DNA sequence: TGCAGTGCTAGGACTAGCGGACGCACAGATACGCAGTATTTT. Translation gives CSARTSGRTDTQYF.

At least ten counts were recorded for this clonotype. The genes are TRBV20-1 and TRBJ1-1; D unresolved. Germline assignment: CDR1 DFQATT and CDR2 SNEGSKA (reference sequence). With 5 bases removed from V and 7 bases from J, the gap between germline ends came to 8 bases. The CDR3 has 10 amino acids. The CDR3 protein is CSASQLEAFF. CDR3 nucleotides: TGCAGTGCTTCACAGCTTGAAGCTTTCTTT.

This chain connects TRBV19 to TRBJ2-1, with D perhaps matching TRBD2 (6 bases). The CDR3 totals 16 residues. The germline CDR1 and CDR2 sequences are LNHDA and SQIVND (reference sequence). V gave up 5 bases and J gave up 2 bases, with 16 bases separating them. For the CDR3, the DNA is TGTGCCAGTAGTGCCGGCGCGGGGAGAGCCTACAATGAGCAGTTCTTC. Translation: CASSAGAGRAYNEQFF.

About this clonotype itself: One base away lies a much larger clone, so this may be a sequencing read error. V is TRBV12-3 or TRBV12-4 and J is TRBJ1-1, with 7 bases aligning to TRBD1. This CDR3 spans 15 amino acids. The CDR3: CPSIPRTGENTEAFF. The CDR3, as DNA: TGTCCCAGCATCCCAAGGACAGGTGAGAACACTGAAGCTTTCTTT.

The V and J genes are TRBV4-2 and TRBJ1-1, with TRBD1 matching 7 bases. V trimming: 1 base; J trimming: 4 bases; junction bases outside the gene matches: 9. The CDR3 extends over 16 amino acids. Per the germline V gene, CDR1 is LGHNA and CDR2 is YNFKEQ. CDR3 DNA sequence: TGTGCCAGCAGCCAAGTAGAATACAGGGGAGGCACTGAAGCTTTCTTT. Translation: CASSQVEYRGGTEAFF.

This clonotype was seen a few times. The V gene is TRBV7-9, the J gene TRBJ2-7, with D possibly being TRBD1 (6 bases). The length of the CDR3 is 15 residues. Germline V lookup: CDR1 SEHNR, CDR2 FQNEAQ (reference sequence). V was shortened by 7 bases and J by 0 bases, with 16 bases between the two germline ends. CDR3 sequence: CASNPLGQISYEQYF. Written as DNA, the CDR3 is TGTGCCAGCAACCCCTTAGGACAGATCTCCTACGAGCAGTACTTC.